This T cell receptor (beta chain) was sequenced during a study of CD8+ T cells in alopecia areata. Sequencing templates came from extracted RNA that was reverse transcribed into cDNA. Profiling relied on immunoSEQ multiplex PCR, and the TCRdb table lists in-frame clones only, not all of them. The profile shows 95,000 to 120,000 clones, 59% of them singletons. Findings of the study overall: Among patients, TCR sharing was less clear than in mice, a difference possibly due in part to HLA diversity in the patient population. In lesional scalp, particularly from alopecia totalis/universalis, clonality was higher than in normal scalp. There were also resident alphabeta T cells of normal skin sequenced in scalp samples.

Researchers picked out CD4+ and CD8+ T cells from PBMCs by sorting. This clone has a single count. Its antigen is not identified. The CDR3 runs 16 residues. The J gene is TRBJ1-1, the V gene TRBV1; the DNA was not used to check the table's D call, TRBD1. TRBV1 represents a pseudogene. The TCR was taken from a human donor in good health. The specimen sequenced was CD8+ T cells sorted from blood. The CDR3 loop is CTSTQGLGQAITEAFF. The CDR3 DNA is TGCACCAGCACCCAAGGGTTGGGACAGGCGATCACTGAAGCTTTCTTT.